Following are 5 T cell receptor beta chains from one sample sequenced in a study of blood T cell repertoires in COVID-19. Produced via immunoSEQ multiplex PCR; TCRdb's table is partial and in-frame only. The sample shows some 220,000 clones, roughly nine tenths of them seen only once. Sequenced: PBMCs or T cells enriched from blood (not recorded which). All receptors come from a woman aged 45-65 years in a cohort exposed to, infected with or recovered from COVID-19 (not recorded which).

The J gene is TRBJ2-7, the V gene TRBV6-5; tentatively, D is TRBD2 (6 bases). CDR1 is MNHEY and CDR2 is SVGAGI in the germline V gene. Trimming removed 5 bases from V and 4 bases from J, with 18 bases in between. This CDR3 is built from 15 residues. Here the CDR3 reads CASSTILAPPYEQYF. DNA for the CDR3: TGTGCCAGCAGTACAATCCTAGCGCCTCCATACGAGCAGTACTTC.

The CDR3 DNA reads as TGTGCCAGCAGCTTAGGGCAGGGGAACGGTCAGCCCCAGCATTTT. It is translated as CASSLGQGNGQPQHF. The chain employs TRBV7-2 and TRBJ1-5; perhaps TRBD1 as D (6 bases). Germline assignment: CDR1 SGHTA and CDR2 FQGNSA. There are 15 residues in the CDR3. The germline V and J ends were trimmed by 1 base and 6 bases, with 13 bases remaining between them. The whole variable domain, remainder taken from reference TRBV7-2 and TRBJ1-5, is GAGVSQSPSNKVTEKGKDVELRCDPISGHTALYWYRQSLGQGLEFLIYFQGNSAPDKSGLPSDRFSAERTGGSVSTLTIQRTQQEDSAVYLCASSLGQGNGQPQHFGDGTRLSIL.

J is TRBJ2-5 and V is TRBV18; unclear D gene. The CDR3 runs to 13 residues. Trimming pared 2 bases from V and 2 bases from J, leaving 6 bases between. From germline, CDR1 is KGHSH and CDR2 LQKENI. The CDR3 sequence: CASSPEIQETQYF. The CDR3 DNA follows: TGTGCCAGCTCACCAGAGATTCAAGAGACCCAGTACTTC.

For the CDR3, the DNA is TGTGCCAGCAGCTGGGCTACTAGGGGGAGGGCCTACGAGCAGTACTTC. Translated: CASSWATRGRAYEQYF. V gene TRBV5-6 combines with J gene TRBJ2-7; D is possibly TRBD2 (7 bases). The CDR3 extends over 16 amino acids. Trimming left V 3 bases short and J 2 bases short, with 18 bases between. Per the germline V gene, CDR1 is SGHDT and CDR2 is YYEEEE.

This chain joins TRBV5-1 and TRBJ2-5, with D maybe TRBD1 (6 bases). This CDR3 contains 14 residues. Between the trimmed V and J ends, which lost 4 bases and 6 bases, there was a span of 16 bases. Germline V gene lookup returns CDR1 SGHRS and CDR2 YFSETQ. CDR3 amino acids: CASSRTTGLKTQYF. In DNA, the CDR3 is TGCGCCAGCAGCCGAACTACAGGGTTGAAGACCCAGTACTTC.